This T cell receptor beta chain was sequenced for a study of CXCR3 chemokines and chemotherapy response in bladder cancer. TCRdb processed the PCR reads anew with MiXCR; each CDR3 protein has one entry. Of around 2,000 distinct CDR3 sequences in the sample, about a sixth were seen once. Germline CDR1 reads SGHDN; CDR2 reads FVKESK. The germline V and J ends were trimmed by 3 bases and 4 bases, with 6 bases remaining between them. This CDR3 spans 12 amino acids. This clonotype was seen just once. The clonotype was recovered from a human donor with bladder cancer that responded to neoadjuvant chemotherapy. The rearrangement links TRBV14 to TRBJ2-5; D not resolved. The specimen was obtained from a patient whose treatment included neoadjuvant chemotherapy. CDR3 in amino acids: CASSHGRETQYF. The CDR3 DNA follows: TGTGCCAGCAGCCACGGACGAGAGACCCAGTACTTC.